The 10 T cell receptor beta chains presented below share a single source sample, sequenced in a study of CXCR3-negative and CXCR3-positive naive CD8 T cells. Regarding the study as a whole: More hydrophobic TRB CDR3s were found in CXCR3-positive naive cells than in CXCR3-negative naive cells.

Libraries were UMI-labeled 5' RACE TRB cDNA. From the 5' RACE reads, TCRdb lists one entry per CDR3 protein and no DNA. This repertoire includes some 47,000 distinct CDR3 sequences. These receptors' antigens are unknown. Sequences were obtained from naive CXCR3+ CD8+ T cells from blood. Subset here: CD45RO-CCR7+CD27+CD95- naive CD8+ T cells expressing CXCR3 (TNR3+). The receptor source for this set is a human donor in good health. Some clones in this sample may be carry-over from other donors' samples.

The rearrangement joins TRBV29-1 to TRBJ2-1; TCRdb's assignment of TRBD1 cannot be checked, as there is no DNA. This CDR3 is 14 amino acids long. Germline CDR1 SQVTM, CDR2 ANQGSEA. The CDR3 here is CSVPEVGQVVEQFF.

The chain is built from TRBV19 and TRBJ1-1. Looked up from germline, CDR1 is LNHDA and CDR2 is SQIVND (reference sequence). The CDR3 is 13 residues long. The CDR3 protein is CASRLHSRTEAFF.

This chain joins TRBV23-1 and TRBJ2-3; the D call from TCRdb, TRBD1, cannot be confirmed without DNA. TRBV23-1 is sorted into the ORF group, with uncertain function. The CDR3 consists of 13 residues. The CDR3 loop is CASSPGCSYTQYF.

The chain is built from TRBV6-2 or TRBV6-3 and TRBJ2-3; TCRdb picks TRBD1, but there is no DNA to check that call. In germline, CDR1 is MNHEY, CDR2 SVGEGT. This CDR3 contains 17 residues. The CDR3 spells CASSYSLYGEGQDTQYF.

V gene TRBV27 combines with J gene TRBJ2-1; there is no DNA to check the TCRdb D call of TRBD2. Germline V gene data show CDR1 as MNHEY and CDR2 as SMNVEV (reference sequence). CDR3 length equals 16 residues. The CDR3 loop reads CASSTNPRAWENEQFF.

The V and J genes are TRBV12-3 or TRBV12-4 and TRBJ2-1; no DNA is available, so the TRBD1 call from TCRdb remains unchecked. This CDR3 has 12 amino acids. CDR3 loop: CASSPRENEQFF.

The rearrangement joins TRBV7-9 to TRBJ2-2; TCRdb outputs TRBD1, but without DNA this stays unchecked. The germline gives CDR1 SEHNR, CDR2 FQNEAQ (reference sequence). The CDR3 runs to 15 residues. The chain's CDR3 is CASSSLHRATGELFF.

This sequence joins TRBV5-6 and TRBJ2-7. The CDR3 contains 12 residues. Germline CDR1 reads SGHDT; CDR2 reads YYEEEE. CDR3 sequence reads: CASSSRAYEQYF.

The chain is built from TRBV7-9 and TRBJ2-3; TCRdb designates TRBD1, a call that cannot be tested without DNA. In germline, CDR1 is SEHNR, CDR2 FQNEAQ (reference sequence). The CDR3 is 17 residues long. The CDR3 is CASSSPGERLAADTQYF.

The chain employs TRBV19 and TRBJ2-1; TCRdb's D gene call, TRBD2, goes unchecked for lack of DNA. The germline V gene encodes CDR1 LNHDA and CDR2 SQIVND (reference sequence). This CDR3 spans 15 amino acids. The CDR3 sequence is CASNGVPGSYNEQFF.